Listed below are T cell receptor beta chains from one sample, sequenced in a study of Graves' ophthalmopathy and Graves' hyperthyroidism. MiXCR, run by TCRdb on the multiplex PCR reads, gives a single entry per CDR3 protein. The sample consists of 240,000 or so distinct CDR3 sequences, roughly 50% of them appearing once. The sequencing sample was made of peripheral blood. These receptors were collected from an adult man with Graves' ophthalmopathy. Each CDR3 is given with its conserved first and last residue. A D gene is named only where the DNA matches it firmly. Only part of the rows carry a size: once, few, many, or a class if the clone is expanded.

d_call j_call v_call clone_size cdr3_aa cdr3_nt
TRBD1 TRBJ1-1 TRBV10-2 few CAIGTGVRNGAEAFF TGCGCCATTGGGACAGGGGTAAGGAACGGGGCTGAAGCTTTCTTT
NA TRBJ1-2 TRBV11-2 NA CASSGAVGAQDGYTF TGTGCCAGCAGCGGTGCGGTGGGGGCGCAGGATGGCTACACCTTC
NA TRBJ1-5 TRBV7-2 NA CASSLGPQYSNQPQHF TGTGCCAGCAGCTTAGGACCCCAATATAGCAATCAGCCCCAGCATTTT
NA TRBJ2-7 TRBV7-9 NA CASSLMLRDPYEQYF TGTGCCAGCAGCTTAATGTTGCGGGATCCGTACGAGCAGTACTTC
NA TRBJ2-3 TRBV20-1 NA CSARERGATDTQYF TGCAGTGCTAGAGAACGGGGGGCAACAGATACGCAGTATTTT
NA TRBJ1-2 TRBV6-6 few CASKVPGESYGYTF TGTGCCAGCAAGGTTCCGGGGGAGAGCTATGGCTACACCTTC
NA TRBJ2-2 TRBV7-8 NA CASSAAESLSSRTGELFF TGTGCCAGCAGCGCAGCCGAATCACTATCCTCGAGGACCGGGGAGCTGTTTTTT
TRBD2 TRBJ2-5 TRBV20-1 NA CSARDSRAGGRGGETQYF TGCAGTGCTAGAGATTCACGAGCGGGGGGGCGTGGTGGGGAGACCCAGTACTTC
NA TRBJ1-2 TRBV7-8 once CASSQDRQDTYGYTF TGCGCCAGCAGCCAAGACCGGCAGGACACCTATGGCTACACCTTC
NA TRBJ1-5 TRBV20-1 many CSARDRRGGGQPQHF TGCAGTGCTAGAGATAGGAGGGGGGGCGGGCAGCCCCAGCATTTT
NA TRBJ2-5 TRBV10-3 NA CAISESRGAGQETQYF TGTGCCATCAGTGAGTCGAGGGGGGCAGGTCAAGAGACCCAGTACTTC
TRBD1 TRBJ2-7 TRBV20-1 NA CSAGPPYRGSTYEQYF TGCAGTGCTGGACCACCCTACAGGGGAAGTACCTACGAGCAGTACTTC
NA TRBJ2-2 TRBV6-1 once CASPEAGTGELFF TGTGCCAGCCCAGAGGCGGGAACCGGGGAGCTGTTTTTT
NA TRBJ2-7 TRBV15 NA CATSRDPGSVNEQYF TGTGCCACCAGCAGAGATCCGGGGAGTGTAAACGAGCAGTACTTC
NA TRBJ2-7 TRBV7-8 few CASSLGYYEQYF TGTGCCAGCAGCTTAGGATACTACGAGCAGTACTTC
TRBD1 TRBJ1-5 TRBV20-1 NA CSAGGQGAHQPQHF TGCAGTGCTGGAGGACAGGGAGCGCATCAGCCCCAGCATTTT
NA TRBJ1-6 TRBV2 many CASSIQGRNNSPLHF TGTGCCAGCAGTATACAGGGTCGGAATAATTCACCCCTCCACTTT
NA TRBJ1-4 TRBV7-2 NA CASRPDSPATNEKLFF TGTGCCAGCAGACCCGACAGTCCCGCAACTAATGAAAAACTGTTTTTT
NA TRBJ1-6 TRBV9 NA CASLGLQNSPLHF TGTGCCAGCCTGGGGCTACAAAATTCACCCCTCCACTTT
TRBD1 TRBJ2-5 TRBV27 few CASSSGYSTGSQETQYF TGTGCCAGCAGTTCGGGATATTCGACAGGGTCCCAAGAGACCCAGTACTTC
TRBD1 TRBJ2-6 TRBV7-9 NA CASRGTAGANVLTF TGTGCCAGCAGGGGGACAGCTGGGGCCAACGTCCTGACTTTC
NA TRBJ1-2 TRBV9 NA CASSLEPGLGYGYTF TGTGCCAGCAGCTTGGAGCCAGGGTTGGGCTATGGCTACACCTTC
NA TRBJ1-1 TRBV4-1 NA CASSQAGPLTEAFF TGCGCCAGCAGCCAAGCGGGCCCCCTCACTGAAGCTTTCTTT
TRBD1 TRBJ1-2 TRBV19 few CASHAYPGGKDLYGYTF TGTGCCAGTCATGCCTACCCAGGGGGGAAGGACCTCTATGGCTACACCTTC
TRBD2 TRBJ2-7 TRBV7-6 NA CASRGGPYEQYF TGTGCCAGCCGCGGGGGGCCCTACGAGCAGTACTTC